This T cell receptor (beta chain) was captured by sequencing in a study of blood T cell repertoires in COVID-19. Whole-study context: The United States, Italy and Spain were the sources of the acute and convalescent COVID-19 samples. PBMCs, B-cell-depleted T cells, or T cells were the source of the cDNA or gDNA that made up the material.

Methods used by the authors: Nucleated cell number was recorded as an estimate derived from reference gene primer amplification. Profiling relied on immunoSEQ multiplex PCR, and the TCRdb table lists in-frame clones only, not all of them. Clonal size and the V and J genes are those of that table, whereas D and trimming came from the DNA. This table has about 320,000 clones, 89% appearing once. Recruited during active infection, patients (from Seattle) were subsequently followed longitudinally. V trimming: 6 bases; J trimming: 3 bases; junction bases outside the gene matches: 12. CDR3 length: 16 residues. From germline, CDR1 is LNHDA and CDR2 SQIVND (reference sequence).

The receptor was derived from a woman in her 30s with COVID-19, enrolled during active disease. The specimen was peripheral blood. The rearrangement uses TRBV19 and TRBJ1-2; 8 bases fit TRBD1. CDR3 in amino acids: CASSRPGTGGDYGYTF. The CDR3 coding sequence is TGTGCCAGTAGCAGACCCGGGACAGGCGGGGACTATGGCTACACCTTC.